This TCR beta chain was documented in a study of blood T cell repertoires in COVID-19. Turning to the study itself: Samples came from the United States, Italy and Spain, spanning acute and convalescent COVID-19. PBMCs, B-cell-depleted T cells, or T cells provided the cDNA or gDNA that made up the material.

Original processing methods: Researchers report that nucleated cell counts were estimated from reference gene primer amplification. The assay was immunoSEQ multiplex PCR, and TCRdb's table has in-frame clones only and misses some. V and J calls and clone size come straight from that table; D and trimming were deduced from the DNA. The sample includes 99,000 or so clones, over 65% of them seen just once. This receptor was taken from a man aged 60 to 75 with acute or convalescent COVID-19. Sequenced sample: peripheral blood.

The CDR3 DNA follows: TGTGCCAGCAGCTCCCGACAGAATAATTCACCCCTCCACTTT. It specifies CASSSRQNNSPLHF. The genes are TRBV5-4 and TRBJ1-6, with TRBD1 as a possible D gene (5 bases). Per germline, CDR1 SGHNT and CDR2 YYREEE (reference sequence). The V end was cut by 3 bases, the J end by 5 bases, with 9 bases between. The CDR3 length is 14 residues.